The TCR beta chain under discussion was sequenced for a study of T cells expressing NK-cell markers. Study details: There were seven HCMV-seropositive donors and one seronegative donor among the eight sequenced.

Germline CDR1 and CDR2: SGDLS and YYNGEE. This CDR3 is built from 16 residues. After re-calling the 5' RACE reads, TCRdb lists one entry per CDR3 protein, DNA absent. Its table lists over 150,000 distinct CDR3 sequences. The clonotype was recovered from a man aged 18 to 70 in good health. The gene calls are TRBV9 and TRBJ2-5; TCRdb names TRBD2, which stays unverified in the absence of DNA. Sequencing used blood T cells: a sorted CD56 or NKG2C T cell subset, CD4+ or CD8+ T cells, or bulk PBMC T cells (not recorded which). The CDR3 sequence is CASSVGLASYQETQYF.